The 15 T cell receptor beta chains given below trace back to one sample, sequenced in a study of blood T cell repertoires in COVID-19. Profiling relied on immunoSEQ multiplex PCR, and the TCRdb table lists in-frame clones only, not all of them. In the table there are roughly 78,000 clones, roughly nine tenths of which are singletons. The material sequenced was peripheral blood. The receptors come from a woman in her fifties or sixties with acute or convalescent COVID-19.

The chain carries TRBV29-1 and TRBJ2-7; the match to TRBD2 covers 10 bases. The V segment lost 6 bases and the J segment 6 bases; nucleotides outside the gene matches: 8. The CDR3 extends over 13 amino acids. Germline V gives CDR1 SQVTM, CDR2 ANQGSEA. In DNA form, the CDR3 reads TGCAGCGTGATAACTAGCGGGACCCGCGAGCAGTACTTC. Its translation: CSVITSGTREQYF.

This clone was recorded once. This chain uses TRBV23-1 with TRBJ1-5; D possibly corresponds to TRBD1 (5 bases). TRBV23-1 is given ORF status, its function remaining uncertain. V was clipped by 4 bases and J by 4 bases, with 8 bases between them. This CDR3 is built from 13 residues. The CDR3 sequence is CASSLKGNQPQHF. CDR3 DNA: TGCGCCAGCAGTCTCAAGGGGAATCAGCCCCAGCATTTT.

This chain uses TRBV19 with TRBJ1-2, with D tentatively TRBD1 (5 bases). The CDR3 sequence is 15 residues long. CDR1 and CDR2 (germline): LNHDA, SQIVND (reference sequence). V lost 4 bases, J lost 4 bases, and 16 bases lay in between. The CDR3 nucleotides are TGTGCCAGTAGTACTCCAGGGTTGGTTCGCTATGGCTACACCTTC. Translation: CASSTPGLVRYGYTF. Complete variable domain (other parts from reference TRBV19 and TRBJ1-2): DGGITQSPKYLFRKEGQNVTLSCEQNLNHDAMYWYRQDPGQGLRLIYYSQIVNDFQKGDIAEGYSVSREKKESFPLTVTSAQKNPTAFYLCASSTPGLVRYGYTFGSGTRLTVV.

This clone was seen only once. The chain employs TRBV5-8 and TRBJ2-1; perhaps TRBD1 as D (5 bases). Trimming removed 2 bases from V and 0 bases from J, with 9 bases in between. There are 15 residues in the CDR3. The germline V gene encodes CDR1 SGHTS and CDR2 YDEGEE. For the CDR3, the DNA is TGTGCCAGCAGCTTAACAGGTTACTCCTACAATGAGCAGTTCTTC. Amino acid sequence: CASSLTGYSYNEQFF.

This clone appeared a few times. The V gene is TRBV7-2, the J gene TRBJ2-2; no clear D. Germline CDR1 is SGHTA and CDR2 is FQGNSA. Trimming pared 1 base from V and 0 bases from J, leaving 12 bases between. This CDR3 region has 17 residues. The CDR3 is CASSLGPRLSNTGELFF. The DNA for the CDR3 is TGTGCCAGCAGCTTAGGCCCCAGGTTATCGAACACCGGGGAGCTGTTTTTT.

The rearrangement joins TRBV28 to TRBJ2-2, with 9 bases aligning to TRBD1. This CDR3 region has 16 residues. V lost 7 bases, J lost 3 bases, and 9 bases stayed unmatched. The germline V gene has CDR1 MDHEN and CDR2 SYDVKM. CDR3 in DNA: TGTGCCAGCATCTCCCCCCGGACAGGGGACACCGGGGAGCTGTTTTTT. Encoded protein: CASISPRTGDTGELFF.

The chain combines TRBV24-1 with TRBJ2-3, with 8 bases aligning to TRBD2. This CDR3 contains 16 residues. The V gene end was trimmed by 4 bases and the J gene end by 0 bases; junction bases not matched to a gene: 5. Germline loops: CDR1 KGHDR, CDR2 SFDVKD. The CDR3 DNA reads TGTGCCACCAGTGACCTGCGGGGGGCCAGCACAGATACGCAGTATTTT. Translating it yields CATSDLRGASTDTQYF.

This chain uses TRBV7-2 with TRBJ2-6, with TRBD1 identical over 8 bases. The CDR3 runs 19 residues. The V gene's germline CDR1 is SGHTA and CDR2 FQGNSA. Trimming at V came to 5 bases and at J to 4 bases, leaving 16 bases not matched to a gene. The CDR3 reads CASSPNAAQGAGGANVLTF. CDR3 bases: TGTGCCAGCAGCCCAAACGCGGCTCAGGGGGCTGGCGGGGCCAACGTCCTGACTTTC.

The rearrangement uses TRBV30 and TRBJ2-2; D perhaps matches TRBD2 (6 bases). The V gene lost 3 bases and the J gene lost 3 bases, with 14 bases spanning the gap. Per the germline V gene, CDR1 is GTSNPN and CDR2 is SVGIG (reference sequence). CDR3 size: 15 residues. The CDR3 bases are TGTGCCTGGAGCTTCGGGACTTCTCACACCGGGGAGCTGTTTTTT. Translation gives CAWSFGTSHTGELFF.

V and J are TRBV21-1 and TRBJ2-1; no check of the table's D call, TRBD1, against the DNA was made. TRBV21-1 represents a pseudogene. This CDR3 contains 18 residues. This CDR3 is CASSKRKGTASSYNEQFF. The CDR3 nucleotides are TGTGCCAGCAGCAAAAGAAAAGGGACAGCGAGCTCCTACAATGAGCAGTTCTTC.

V gene TRBV20-1 combines with J gene TRBJ1-4; 8 bases line up with TRBD1. Germline V gives CDR1 DFQATT, CDR2 SNEGSKA (reference sequence). CDR3 length: 11 amino acids. With 7 bases clipped from V and 5 bases from J, the junction kept 0 bases outside the gene matches. The CDR3 nucleotides read TGCAGTGGACAGGGGAATGAAAAACTGTTTTTT. The encoded protein is CSGQGNEKLFF.

The rearrangement uses TRBV21-1 and TRBJ1-2; TRBD1, the table's D call, lacks a check against the DNA. TRBV21-1 is flagged as a pseudogene. This CDR3 spans 11 amino acids. As DNA, the CDR3 is TGTGCCAACTTACAGGGGTATGGCTACACCTTC. This codes for CANLQGYGYTF.

This clone was counted once. This chain uses TRBV29-1 with TRBJ1-2; D is perhaps TRBD1 (5 bases). The CDR3 totals 16 residues. Germline lookup yields CDR1 SQVTM and CDR2 ANQGSEA. The V end was cut by 6 bases, the J end by 0 bases, with 20 bases between. The CDR3 sequence: CSVVGTRPQPNYGYTF. In DNA, the CDR3 is TGCAGCGTGGTTGGGACTAGGCCTCAACCTAACTATGGCTACACCTTC. Full variable domain (remainder filled in from reference TRBV29-1 and TRBJ1-2): SAVISQKPSRDICQRGTSLTIQCQVDSQVTMMFWYRQQPGQSLTLIATANQGSEATYESGFVIDKFPISRPNLTFSTLTVSNMSPEDSSIYLCSVVGTRPQPNYGYTFGSGTRLTVV.

This clone was picked up one time. The gene calls are TRBV7-6 and TRBJ1-1; D remains ambiguous. CDR1 and CDR2 from the germline V gene are SGHVS and FNYEAQ. V lost 2 bases to trimming and J lost 1 base, with 14 bases between them. The CDR3 contains 16 residues. CDR3 sequence reads: CASSLSSQIPNTEAFF. The CDR3 region has the DNA TGTGCCAGCAGCTTATCTAGCCAGATACCGAACACTGAAGCTTTCTTT.

The chain uses TRBV27 and TRBJ1-2; a possible D gene is TRBD1 (6 bases). From germline, CDR1 is MNHEY and CDR2 SMNVEV (reference sequence). The V end was cut by 2 bases, the J end by 3 bases, with 10 bases between. The CDR3 covers 14 residues. The CDR3 here is CASSLDGQHYGYTF. CDR3 in DNA: TGTGCCAGCAGTTTAGACGGACAGCACTATGGCTACACCTTC.